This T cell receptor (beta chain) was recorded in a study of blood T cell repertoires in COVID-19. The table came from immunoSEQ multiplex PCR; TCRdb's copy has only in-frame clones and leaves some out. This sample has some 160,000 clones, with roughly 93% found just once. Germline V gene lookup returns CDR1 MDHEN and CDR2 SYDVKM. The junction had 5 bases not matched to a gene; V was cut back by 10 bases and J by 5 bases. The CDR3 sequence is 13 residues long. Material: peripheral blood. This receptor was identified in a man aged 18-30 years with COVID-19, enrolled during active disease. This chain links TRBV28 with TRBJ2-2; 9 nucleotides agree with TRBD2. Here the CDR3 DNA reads TGTGCCATGGGGCTAGCGGGGACCGGGGAGCTGTTTTTT. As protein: CAMGLAGTGELFF.